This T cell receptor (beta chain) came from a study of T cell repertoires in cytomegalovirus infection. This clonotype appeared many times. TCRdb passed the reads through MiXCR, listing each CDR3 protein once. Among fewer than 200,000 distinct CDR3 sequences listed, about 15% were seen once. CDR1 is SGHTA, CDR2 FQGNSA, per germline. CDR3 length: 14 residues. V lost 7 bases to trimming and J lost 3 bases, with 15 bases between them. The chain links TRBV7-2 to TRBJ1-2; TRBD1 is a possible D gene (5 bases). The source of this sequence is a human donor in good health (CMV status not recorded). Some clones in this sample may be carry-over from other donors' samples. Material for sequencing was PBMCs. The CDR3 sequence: CASTSGRGDYGYTF. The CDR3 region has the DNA TGTGCCAGCACCTCAGGGAGGGGAGACTATGGCTACACCTTC.